The following is a T cell receptor (beta chain) sequence with its context. As yet, its antigen is unknown. This entry is derived from a study of T cell responses to AZD1222 COVID-19 vaccine. Study as a whole: Second-dose timings of about 4 or about 12 weeks were pooled.

The length of the CDR3 is 12 residues. Germline values: CDR1 ENHRY, CDR2 SYGVKD. V lost 8 bases to trimming and J lost 0 bases, with 5 bases between them. Study conclusions and caveats: Reports say nearly half of spike-specific TCRs go after unmutated variant regions.

The repertoire was sequenced with immunoSEQ multiplex PCR; TCRdb's copy has only in-frame clones and lacks some. The profile shows roughly 200,000 clones, about 91% of them singletons. The origin of this receptor is an adult in good health. The J gene is TRBJ1-5, the V gene TRBV10-3; D is undetermined. Here the sequenced sample was peripheral blood, taken on day 0 of AZD1222 vaccination. CDR3 nucleotides: TGTGCCATCCAGAATAGCAATCAGCCCCAGCATTTT. Translation: CAIQNSNQPQHF.